This is a list of T cell receptor beta chains from one sample in a study of identical twins. MiXCR was run by TCRdb on the 5' RACE reads, yielding one entry per CDR3 protein. The profile shows 250,000 to 300,000 distinct CDR3 sequences, around 8.3% of them singletons. The same specimen was also included in a second study, on yellow fever vaccine responses in identical twins.

The sequencing sample was made of CD8+ T cells sorted from blood. The receptors originated from a woman aged 18 to 35 in good health. Each CDR3 is given with its conserved first and last residue. Fields, in order: D gene, J gene, V gene, CDR3 length, clone size, CDR3 protein, CDR3 DNA. A D gene is named only where the DNA matches it firmly. Some rows mark clone size as missing; the rest say once, few, many or name a class of expanded clone.

TRBD2,TRBJ2-1,TRBV28,15,few,CASSQDGTTYNEQFF,TGTGCCAGCAGTCAAGACGGGACTACCTACAATGAGCAGTTCTTC
.,TRBJ1-4,TRBV6-2/TRBV6-3,14,many,CASREGQNPEKLFF,TGTGCCAGCAGGGAAGGACAGAACCCTGAAAAACTGTTTTTT
.,TRBJ2-7,TRBV6-1,14,many,CASSTKSDVSEQYF,TGTGCCAGCAGTACCAAATCAGACGTTAGCGAGCAGTACTTC
.,TRBJ2-3,TRBV7-9,15,few,CASSLAPSSTDTQYF,TGTGCCAGCAGCTTAGCCCCGTCTAGCACAGATACGCAGTATTTT
.,TRBJ2-7,TRBV2,12,.,CASRPGQWEQYF,TGTGCCAGCAGGCCCGGACAGTGGGAGCAGTACTTC
TRBD2,TRBJ2-1,TRBV6-5,15,few,CASSYASRAGDEQFF,TGTGCCAGCAGTTATGCTTCCCGGGCGGGGGATGAGCAGTTCTTC
TRBD1,TRBJ2-7,TRBV29-1,15,many,CSVEESDARGYEQYF,TGCAGCGTTGAAGAGTCTGATGCCAGGGGGTACGAGCAGTACTTC
.,TRBJ2-1,TRBV4-3,16,many,CASSQENLALFGEQFF,TGCGCCAGCAGCCAAGAGAACCTGGCCCTGTTCGGTGAGCAGTTCTTC
TRBD1,TRBJ2-3,TRBV4-2,15,.,CASRTTGEITDTQYF,TGTGCCAGCAGGACTACAGGGGAAATCACAGATACGCAGTATTTT
.,TRBJ2-6,TRBV6-2/TRBV6-3,15,.,CASSLVSSGANVLTF,TGTGCCAGCAGTCTCGTGAGCTCTGGGGCCAACGTCCTGACTTTC
TRBD1,TRBJ2-3,TRBV3-1,15,.,CASSHGQDCTDTQYF,TGTGCCAGCAGCCACGGACAGGACTGCACAGATACGCAGTATTTT
TRBD1,TRBJ2-7,TRBV4-1,14,few,CASSQVTGFYEQYF,TGCGCCAGCAGCCAAGTGACAGGGTTTTACGAGCAGTACTTC
.,TRBJ2-1,TRBV15,14,many,CATSRRDGYNEQFF,TGTGCCACCAGCAGACGGGACGGGTACAATGAGCAGTTCTTC
TRBD1,TRBJ2-7,TRBV12-3/TRBV12-4,14,.,CASSGQGSSYEQYF,TGTGCCAGCAGCGGACAGGGGAGCTCCTACGAGCAGTACTTC
TRBD1,TRBJ2-2,TRBV27,15,many,CASSPFGTATGELFF,TGTGCCAGCAGTCCCTTCGGGACAGCCACCGGGGAGCTGTTTTTT
.,TRBJ2-2,TRBV10-3,18,.,CAISPLSRDTANTGELFF,TGTGCCATCAGTCCACTAAGCCGGGACACCGCGAACACCGGGGAGCTGTTTTTT
TRBD1,TRBJ2-1,TRBV6-2/TRBV6-3,18,many,CASRSGTGAAYFYNEQFF,TGTGCCAGCAGATCCGGGACAGGGGCCGCGTATTTCTACAATGAGCAGTTCTTC
TRBD1,TRBJ2-1,TRBV6-2/TRBV6-3,15,many,CASKYDRGLYNEQFF,TGTGCCAGCAAATACGACAGGGGGTTGTACAATGAGCAGTTCTTC
.,TRBJ1-6,TRBV19,14,few,CASRSTDYNSPLHF,TGTGCCAGTAGGTCGACAGATTATAATTCACCCCTCCACTTT
.,TRBJ2-4,TRBV6-5,15,many,CASSYEGLAKNIQYF,TGTGCCAGCAGTTACGAGGGGTTAGCCAAAAACATTCAGTACTTC
TRBD2,TRBJ2-1,TRBV25-1,18,many,CASSEGLAGWLSYNEQFF,TGTGCCAGCAGTGAGGGACTAGCGGGTTGGCTATCCTACAATGAGCAGTTCTTC
.,TRBJ2-6,TRBV11-1,20,many,CASSQPFPGQESSGANVLTF,TGTGCCAGCAGCCAACCTTTTCCGGGACAAGAAAGCTCTGGGGCCAACGTCCTGACTTTC
TRBD1,TRBJ2-7,TRBV7-9,15,.,CASSWDRGLIYEQYF,TGTGCCAGCAGCTGGGACAGGGGGCTGATCTACGAGCAGTACTTC
.,TRBJ1-3,TRBV29-1,13,many,CSASGAPGNTIYF,TGCAGCGCTAGTGGAGCGCCCGGAAACACCATATATTTT
TRBD1,TRBJ2-6,TRBV25-1,20,.,CASSVYQPGQGILGANVLTF,TGTGCCAGCAGTGTATACCAACCGGGACAGGGTATTCTTGGGGCCAACGTCCTGACTTTC
.,TRBJ2-7,TRBV20-1,14,many,CSARAGTGAYEQYF,TGCAGTGCTAGAGCCGGGACCGGGGCCTACGAGCAGTACTTC
TRBD1,TRBJ2-5,TRBV4-1,15,.,CASSPDRDLGETQYF,TGCGCCAGCAGCCCAGACAGGGACCTCGGAGAGACCCAGTACTTC
TRBD1,TRBJ2-7,TRBV7-9,14,.,CASSPGTGWHEQYF,TGTGCCAGCAGCCCAGGGACAGGGTGGCACGAGCAGTACTTC
.,TRBJ2-2,TRBV3-1,18,few,CASSQDRGRGSDTGELFF,TGTGCCAGCAGCCAAGACAGGGGAAGGGGGTCCGACACCGGGGAGCTGTTTTTT
.,TRBJ2-7,TRBV15,13,.,CATSEISGYEQYF,TGTGCCACCAGCGAGATTAGTGGGTACGAGCAGTACTTC
TRBD1,TRBJ1-6,TRBV9,15,.,CASSVDQGAGSPLHF,TGTGCCAGCAGCGTCGACCAGGGGGCAGGTTCACCCCTCCACTTT
.,TRBJ2-1,TRBV20-1,14,few,CSAKWGTGYNEQFF,TGCAGTGCTAAATGGGGAACGGGCTACAATGAGCAGTTCTTC
.,TRBJ2-7,TRBV28,19,few,CASSFKARYSGQISYEQYF,TGTGCCAGCAGTTTCAAGGCCCGTTACTCGGGACAAATATCCTACGAGCAGTACTTC